The 21 T cell receptor beta chains below come from one sample, sequenced in a study of blood T cell repertoires in COVID-19. Sequencing used immunoSEQ multiplex PCR; TCRdb keeps in-frame clones, though not all of them. The repertoire holds a few hundred thousand clones, with about 89% as singletons. The specimen was peripheral blood. The receptors were gathered from a man between 45 and 60 years old with acute or convalescent COVID-19.

The chain joins TRBV12-5 to TRBJ1-2, with 8 positions matching TRBD1. The trim removed 1 base at V and 9 bases at J, leaving 4 bases unmatched. The CDR3 loop spans 13 amino acids. Germline-derived CDR1 and CDR2 are LGHNT and FRNRAP. The CDR3 region is CASGLATGGSYTF. In DNA, the CDR3 is TGTGCTAGTGGTTTGGCAACAGGGGGAAGCTACACCTTC.

The table lists this clone with a count of one. The J gene is TRBJ1-2, the V gene TRBV6-4; 7 nucleotides agree with TRBD1. Germline V gives CDR1 MRHNA, CDR2 SNTAGT. This CDR3 has 15 amino acids. The ends lost 4 bases at V and 7 bases at J; junction bases unmatched: 12. The CDR3 spells CASSARQGPIAGYTF. The CDR3 bases are TGTGCCAGCAGTGCGCGACAGGGCCCTATTGCTGGCTACACCTTC.

J is TRBJ2-2 and V is TRBV5-4; the D is unclear. The germline V gene encodes CDR1 SGHNT and CDR2 YYREEE (reference sequence). Deletions cut 5 bases from V and 2 bases from J, with 7 bases between. This CDR3 spans 13 amino acids. The CDR3 bases are TGTGCCAGCAGTCGAGATAACACCGGGGAGCTGTTTTTT. Its protein is CASSRDNTGELFF.

The J gene is TRBJ2-7, the V gene TRBV9; maybe TRBD2 (6 bases). Germline-derived CDR1 and CDR2 are SGDLS and YYNGEE. The CDR3 consists of 14 residues. Trimming cost V 0 bases and J 6 bases, with 13 bases left between them. In nucleotides, the CDR3 is TGTGCCAGCAGCGTAGAGGGGACTCGGGGCGAGCAGTACTTC. It yields the protein CASSVEGTRGEQYF.

V gene TRBV30 combines with J gene TRBJ1-3; D unclear. Germline V gene sequence: CDR1 GTSNPN, CDR2 SVGIG (reference sequence). This CDR3 contains 11 residues. The V end lost 2 bases, the J end lost 4 bases, and 3 bases lay between the germline ends. The CDR3 loop is CAWSQGNTIYF. The CDR3 coding sequence is TGTGCCTGGAGTCAGGGAAACACCATATATTTT.

The DNA of the CDR3 is TGTGCCAGCAGCTTCTTCTCCCAGCCCCAGCATTTT. It translates to CASSFFSQPQHF. The chain uses TRBV7-2 and TRBJ1-5; D gene ambiguous. The CDR3 spans 12 residues. Germline assignment: CDR1 SGHTA and CDR2 FQGNSA. The V gene lost 3 bases and the J gene lost 7 bases, with 7 bases spanning the gap.

The chain is built from TRBV10-1 and TRBJ2-2; 9 nucleotides agree with TRBD1. The junction had 5 bases not matched to a gene; V was cut back by 6 bases and J by 6 bases. The CDR3 has 14 residues. Germline assignment: CDR1 WNHNN and CDR2 SYGVQD (reference sequence). In DNA, the CDR3 is TGCGCCAGCAGGGAACAGGGGGCCTCCGGGGAGCTGTTTTTT. This sequence encodes CASREQGASGELFF.

The V gene is TRBV30, the J gene TRBJ2-7; D remains ambiguous. The CDR3 covers 11 residues. Trimming removed 0 bases at V and 6 bases at J, with 6 bases between. Germline CDR1 reads GTSNPN; CDR2 reads SVGIG (reference sequence). CDR3 residues: CAWSVSREQYF. The DNA of the CDR3 is TGTGCCTGGAGTGTGTCTCGCGAGCAGTACTTC.

This clone was recorded a few times. The chain carries TRBV19 and TRBJ1-5; possible D gene TRBD1, 6 bases. Trimming cost V 4 bases and J 11 bases, with 21 bases left between them. The CDR3 runs 15 residues. The germline V gene has CDR1 LNHDA and CDR2 SQIVND (reference sequence). CDR3 residues: CASSTRTDGLRAQHF. The DNA for the CDR3 is TGTGCCAGTAGTACCCGGACAGACGGCTTAAGGGCCCAGCATTTT.

There are a few counts of this clone. The chain couples TRBV5-1 to TRBJ1-1, with 8 bases that match TRBD1. This CDR3 spans 15 amino acids. V trimming: 2 bases; J trimming: 3 bases; junction bases outside the gene matches: 6. Germline V gene sequence: CDR1 SGHRS, CDR2 YFSETQ. The CDR3 protein is CASSLPDRGDTEAFF. As DNA, the CDR3 is TGCGCCAGCAGCTTACCTGACAGGGGTGACACTGAAGCTTTCTTT.

The chain has TRBV3-1 (or the pseudogene TRBV3-2) and TRBJ2-3; 7 nucleotides agree with TRBD2. Germline loops: CDR1 LGHDT, CDR2 YNNKEL (reference sequence). The CDR3 extends over 13 amino acids. The V and J ends lost 4 bases and 4 bases, in that order; junction bases with no gene match: 2. Here the CDR3 reads CASSPSGADTQYF. The CDR3 nucleotides are TGTGCCAGCAGCCCTAGCGGTGCAGATACGCAGTATTTT.

The CDR3, as DNA: TGTGCCAGCAGCCTCCGACAGCCCACTGAAGCTTTCTTT. Protein product: CASSLRQPTEAFF. The chain is built from TRBV6-5 and TRBJ1-1; D may be TRBD1 (5 bases). Germline CDR1 reads MNHEY; CDR2 reads SVGAGI. This CDR3 contains 13 residues. V lost 6 bases and J lost 4, with 12 bases in between.

V usage is TRBV30 and J usage is TRBJ1-1, with 9 bases fitting TRBD1. V was clipped by 5 bases and J by 4 bases; unmatched bases: 5. The CDR3 spans 13 residues. Germline V lookup: CDR1 GTSNPN, CDR2 SVGIG (reference sequence). CDR3 region: CAWETGGVTEAFF. As DNA, the CDR3 is TGTGCCTGGGAGACAGGGGGAGTCACTGAAGCTTTCTTT.

The chain has TRBV6-1 and TRBJ1-2, with D hard to call. Germline CDR1 reads MNHNS; CDR2 reads SASEGT. The CDR3 runs 14 residues. V dropped 1 base and J dropped 3 bases, with 9 bases sitting between them. The CDR3 coding sequence is TGTGCCAGCAGTGAAGGCGGCAGCCACTATGGCTACACCTTC. Protein product: CASSEGGSHYGYTF.

The chain carries TRBV29-1 and TRBJ1-2; D ambiguous. The V gene lost 3 bases and the J gene lost 4 bases, with 15 bases spanning the gap. CDR1 SQVTM and CDR2 ANQGSEA come from the germline V gene. The CDR3 runs to 14 residues. The CDR3 spells CSVDPGPGSYGYTF. In nucleotides, the CDR3 is TGCAGCGTTGATCCCGGCCCGGGAAGCTATGGCTACACCTTC. The whole variable domain, remainder taken from reference TRBV29-1 and TRBJ1-2, is SAVISQKPSRDICQRGTSLTIQCQVDSQVTMMFWYRQQPGQSLTLIATANQGSEATYESGFVIDKFPISRPNLTFSTLTVSNMSPEDSSIYLCSVDPGPGSYGYTFGSGTRLTVV.

The count of this clone is one. The rearrangement joins TRBV14 to TRBJ2-7, with D possibly being TRBD2 (6 bases). The CDR3 has 13 residues. V dropped 3 bases and J dropped 1 base, with 7 bases sitting between them. The germline V gene encodes CDR1 SGHDN and CDR2 FVKESK. As DNA, the CDR3 is TGTGCCAGCAGCCAGGCGGGGTCCTACGAGCAGTACTTC. Translated, it gives CASSQAGSYEQYF.

This chain links TRBV4-2 with TRBJ1-6, with a tentative D call TRBD1 (6 bases). Germline-derived CDR1 and CDR2 are LGHNA and YNFKEQ. CDR3 length: 16 residues. Trimming left V 1 base short and J 5 bases short, with 12 bases between. The CDR3 region has the DNA TGTGCCAGCAGCCAAGGCACAGGGAGGGATAATTCACCCCTCCACTTT. Residues: CASSQGTGRDNSPLHF.

This chain connects TRBV5-4 to TRBJ1-1; tentatively, D is TRBD1 (6 bases). CDR3 size: 12 residues. CDR1 SGHNT and CDR2 YYREEE come from the germline V gene (reference sequence). The V and J ends lost 3 bases and 7 bases respectively, with 10 bases between them. Here the CDR3 DNA reads TGTGCCAGCAGCTCTCAGGACAGTGAAGCTTTCTTT. Residues: CASSSQDSEAFF.

This clone was observed a single time. The V call is TRBV5-1, the J call TRBJ2-3; 7 bases fit TRBD1. The CDR3 has 15 amino acids. V lost 4 bases to trimming and J lost 3 bases; unmatched junction nucleotides: 8. Germline CDR1 and CDR2: SGHRS and YFSETQ. The CDR3 DNA reads TGCGCCAGCAGCCCCGGGACAGCCTCAACAGATACGCAGTATTTT. Its protein product is CASSPGTASTDTQYF.

V and J are TRBV6-4 and TRBJ1-2; D uncertain. Germline V CDR1 and CDR2: MRHNA, SNTAGT. The CDR3 extends over 15 amino acids. Trimming shortened V by 2 bases and J by 0 bases, and 10 bases separated the two germline ends. Written as DNA, the CDR3 is TGTGCCAGCAGTGACGATTCCAGGCCTAACTATGGCTACACCTTC. It yields the protein CASSDDSRPNYGYTF.

V and J are TRBV3-1 (or the pseudogene TRBV3-2) and TRBJ1-5; no reliable D call. Germline assignment: CDR1 LGHDT and CDR2 YNNKEL (reference sequence). V was shortened by 0 bases and J by 4 bases, with 10 bases between the two germline ends. The CDR3 contains 15 residues. In nucleotides, the CDR3 is TGTGCCAGCAGCCAAGATGAGGGCAGAAATCAGCCCCAGCATTTT. Protein: CASSQDEGRNQPQHF.